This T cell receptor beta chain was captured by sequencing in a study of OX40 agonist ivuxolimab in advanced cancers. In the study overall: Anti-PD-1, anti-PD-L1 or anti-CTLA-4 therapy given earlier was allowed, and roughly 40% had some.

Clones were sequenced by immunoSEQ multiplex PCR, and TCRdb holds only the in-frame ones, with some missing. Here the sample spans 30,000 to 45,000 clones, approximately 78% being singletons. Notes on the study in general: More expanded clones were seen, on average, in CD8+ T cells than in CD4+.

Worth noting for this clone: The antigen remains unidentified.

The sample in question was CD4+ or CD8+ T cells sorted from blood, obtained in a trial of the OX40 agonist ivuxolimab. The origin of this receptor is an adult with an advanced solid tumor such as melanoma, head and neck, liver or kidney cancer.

CDR3 sequence reads: CASTTEARGEVDEQFF. For the CDR3, the DNA is TGTGCCAGCACTACGGAGGCGAGAGGGGAGGTCGATGAGCAGTTCTTC. The chain uses TRBV27 and TRBJ2-1; maybe TRBD2 (6 bases). V dropped 7 bases and J dropped 8 bases, with 24 bases sitting between them. Germline V CDR1 and CDR2: MNHEY, SMNVEV (reference sequence). CDR3 length: 16 residues.